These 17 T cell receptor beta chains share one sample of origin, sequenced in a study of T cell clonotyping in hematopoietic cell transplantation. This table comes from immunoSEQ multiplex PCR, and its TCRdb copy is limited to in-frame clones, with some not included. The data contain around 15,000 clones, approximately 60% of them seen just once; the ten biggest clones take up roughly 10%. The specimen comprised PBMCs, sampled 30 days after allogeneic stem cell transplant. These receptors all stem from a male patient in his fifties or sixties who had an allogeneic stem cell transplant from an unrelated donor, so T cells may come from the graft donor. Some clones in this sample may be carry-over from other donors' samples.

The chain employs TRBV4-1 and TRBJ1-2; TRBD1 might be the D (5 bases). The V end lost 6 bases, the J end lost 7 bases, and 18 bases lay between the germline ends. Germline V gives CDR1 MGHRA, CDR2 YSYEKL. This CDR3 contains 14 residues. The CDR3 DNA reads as TGCGCCAGCAGTCGCCCGGGGGGTGGAAGTGGCTACACCTTC. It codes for CASSRPGGGSGYTF.

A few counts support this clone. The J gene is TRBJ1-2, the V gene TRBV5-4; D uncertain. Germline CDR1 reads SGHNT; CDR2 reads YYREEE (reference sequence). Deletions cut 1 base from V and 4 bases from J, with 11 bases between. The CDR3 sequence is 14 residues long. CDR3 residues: CASSLLTRSYGYTF. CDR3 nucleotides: TGTGCCAGCAGCTTGCTTACACGATCCTATGGCTACACCTTC.

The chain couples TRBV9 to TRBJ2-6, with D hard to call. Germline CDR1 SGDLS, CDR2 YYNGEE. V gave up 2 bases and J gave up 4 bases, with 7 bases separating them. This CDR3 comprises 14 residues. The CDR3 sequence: CASSVAEGANVLTF. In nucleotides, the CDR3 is TGTGCCAGCAGCGTCGCGGAGGGGGCCAACGTCCTGACTTTC.

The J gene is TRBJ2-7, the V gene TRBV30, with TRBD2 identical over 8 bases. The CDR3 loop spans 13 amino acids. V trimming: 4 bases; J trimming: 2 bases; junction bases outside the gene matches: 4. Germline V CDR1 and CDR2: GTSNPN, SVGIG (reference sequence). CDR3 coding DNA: TGTGCCTGGACCTTAGCGGGGACCTACGAGCAGTACTTC. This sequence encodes CAWTLAGTYEQYF.

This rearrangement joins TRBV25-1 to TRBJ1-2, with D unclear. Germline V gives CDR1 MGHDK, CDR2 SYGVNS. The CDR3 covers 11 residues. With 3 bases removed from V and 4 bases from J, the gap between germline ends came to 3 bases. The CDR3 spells CASSDTYGYTF. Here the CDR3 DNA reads TGTGCCAGCAGTGATACCTATGGCTACACCTTC.

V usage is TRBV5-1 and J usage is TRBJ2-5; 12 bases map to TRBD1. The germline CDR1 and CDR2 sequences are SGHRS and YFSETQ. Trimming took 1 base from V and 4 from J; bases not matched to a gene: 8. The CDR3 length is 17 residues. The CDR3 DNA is TGCGCCAGCAGCTTGATGGGACAGGGGGCGAGGGGAGAGACCCAGTACTTC. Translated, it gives CASSLMGQGARGETQYF. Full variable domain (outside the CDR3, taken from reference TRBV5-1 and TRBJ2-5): KAGVTQTPRYLIKTRGQQVTLSCSPISGHRSVSWYQQTPGQGLQFLFEYFSETQRNKGNFPGRFSGRQFSNSRSEMNVSTLELGDSALYLCASSLMGQGARGETQYFGPGTRLLVL.

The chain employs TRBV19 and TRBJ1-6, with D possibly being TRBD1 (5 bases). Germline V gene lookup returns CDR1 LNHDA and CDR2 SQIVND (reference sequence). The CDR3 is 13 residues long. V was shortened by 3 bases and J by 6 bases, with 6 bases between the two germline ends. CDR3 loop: CASSMGVNSPLHF. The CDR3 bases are TGTGCCAGTAGTATGGGGGTTAATTCACCCCTCCACTTT.

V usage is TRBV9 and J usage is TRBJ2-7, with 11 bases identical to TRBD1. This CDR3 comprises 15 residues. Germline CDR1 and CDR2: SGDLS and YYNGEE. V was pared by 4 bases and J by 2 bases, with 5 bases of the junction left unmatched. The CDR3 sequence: CASSSGQGVTYEQYF. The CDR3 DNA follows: TGTGCCAGCAGCTCGGGACAGGGGGTTACCTACGAGCAGTACTTC. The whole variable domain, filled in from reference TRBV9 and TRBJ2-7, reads DSGVTQTPKHLITATGQRVTLRCSPRSGDLSVYWYQQSLDQGLQFLIQYYNGEERAKGNILERFSAQQFPDLHSELNLSSLELGDSALYFCASSSGQGVTYEQYFGPGTRLTVT.

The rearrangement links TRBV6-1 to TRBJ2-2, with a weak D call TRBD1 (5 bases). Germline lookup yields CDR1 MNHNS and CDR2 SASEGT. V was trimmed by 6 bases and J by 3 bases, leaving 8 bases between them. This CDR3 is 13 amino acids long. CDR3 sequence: CASRGRDTGELFF. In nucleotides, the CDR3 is TGTGCCAGCAGGGGCAGGGACACCGGGGAGCTGTTTTTT.

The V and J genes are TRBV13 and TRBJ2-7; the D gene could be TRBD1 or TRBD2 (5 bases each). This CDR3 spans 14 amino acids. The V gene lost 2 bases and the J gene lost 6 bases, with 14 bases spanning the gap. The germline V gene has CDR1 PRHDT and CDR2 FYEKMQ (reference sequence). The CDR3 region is CASSLMQGRGEQYF. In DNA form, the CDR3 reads TGTGCCAGCAGCTTAATGCAGGGACGGGGCGAGCAGTACTTC.

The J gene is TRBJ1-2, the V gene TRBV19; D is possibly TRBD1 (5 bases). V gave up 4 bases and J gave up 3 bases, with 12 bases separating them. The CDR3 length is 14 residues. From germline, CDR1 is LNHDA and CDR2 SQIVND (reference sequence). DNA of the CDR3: TGTGCCAGTAGTAGGGGCTCGGGGGACTATGGCTACACCTTC. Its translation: CASSRGSGDYGYTF.

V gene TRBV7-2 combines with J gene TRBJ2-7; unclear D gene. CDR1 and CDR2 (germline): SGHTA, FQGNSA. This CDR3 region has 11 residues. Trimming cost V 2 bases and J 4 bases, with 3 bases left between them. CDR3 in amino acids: CASSLRYEQYF. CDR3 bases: TGTGCCAGCAGCTTAAGGTACGAGCAGTACTTC.

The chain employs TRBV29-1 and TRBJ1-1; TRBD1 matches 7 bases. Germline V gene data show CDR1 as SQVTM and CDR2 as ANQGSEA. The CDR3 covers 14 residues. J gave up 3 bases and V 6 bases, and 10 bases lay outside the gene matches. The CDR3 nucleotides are TGCAGCGTCCTCCAGGGGGATATTGACACTGAAGCTTTCTTT. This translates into CSVLQGDIDTEAFF.

The CDR3 sequence: CASSLEDRDRGYEQYF. The CDR3 bases are TGTGCCAGCAGCTTAGAGGACCGGGACAGGGGGTACGAGCAGTACTTC. The chain has TRBV7-6 and TRBJ2-7, with TRBD1 matching 11 bases. The CDR3 contains 16 residues. V was clipped by 1 base and J by 4 bases; unmatched bases: 6. Germline V CDR1 and CDR2: SGHVS, FNYEAQ.

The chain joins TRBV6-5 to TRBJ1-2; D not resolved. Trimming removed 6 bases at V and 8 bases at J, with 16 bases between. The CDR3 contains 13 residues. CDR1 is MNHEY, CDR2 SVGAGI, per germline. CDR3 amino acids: CASSPVRGRGYTF. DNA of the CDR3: TGTGCCAGCAGCCCGGTACGCGGGCGCGGCTACACCTTC.

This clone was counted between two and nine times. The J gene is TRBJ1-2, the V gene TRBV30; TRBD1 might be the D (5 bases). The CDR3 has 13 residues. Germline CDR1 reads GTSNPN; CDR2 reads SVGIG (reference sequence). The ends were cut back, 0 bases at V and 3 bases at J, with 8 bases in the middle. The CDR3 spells CAWSVRGDYGYTF. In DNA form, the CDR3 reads TGTGCCTGGAGTGTACGGGGGGACTATGGCTACACCTTC.

The CDR3 sequence is CASSPLIYEQYF. The DNA for the CDR3 is TGTGCCAGCAGCCCCCTTATTTACGAGCAGTACTTC. V usage is TRBV7-2 and J usage is TRBJ2-7; D not resolved. Germline V gives CDR1 SGHTA, CDR2 FQGNSA. Trimming removed 5 bases at V and 4 bases at J, with 9 bases between. The CDR3 extends over 12 amino acids. Full variable domain (missing parts from reference TRBV7-2 and TRBJ2-7): GAGVSQSPSNKVTEKGKDVELRCDPISGHTALYWYRQSLGQGLEFLIYFQGNSAPDKSGLPSDRFSAERTGGSVSTLTIQRTQQEDSAVYLCASSPLIYEQYFGPGTRLTVT.